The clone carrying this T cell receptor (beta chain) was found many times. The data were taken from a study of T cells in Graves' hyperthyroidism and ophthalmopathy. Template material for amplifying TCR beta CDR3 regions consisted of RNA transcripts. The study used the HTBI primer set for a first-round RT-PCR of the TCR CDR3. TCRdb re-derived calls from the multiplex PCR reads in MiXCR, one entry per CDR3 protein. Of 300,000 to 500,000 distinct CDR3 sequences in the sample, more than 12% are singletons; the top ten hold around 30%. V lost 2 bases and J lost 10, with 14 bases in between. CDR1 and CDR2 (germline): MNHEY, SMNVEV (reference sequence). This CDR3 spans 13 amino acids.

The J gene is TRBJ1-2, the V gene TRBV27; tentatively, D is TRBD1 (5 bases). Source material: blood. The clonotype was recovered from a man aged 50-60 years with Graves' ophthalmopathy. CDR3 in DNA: TGTGCCAGCAGTTTAGGGGGATCAACACTCTACACCTTC. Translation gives CASSLGGSTLYTF.